This T cell receptor (beta chain) is from a study of T cell changes during pregnancy in multiple sclerosis. CDR3 size: 14 residues. Germline V gene data show CDR1 as ENHRY and CDR2 as SYGVKD. Trimming left V 4 bases short and J 1 base short, with 10 bases between. The method was immunoSEQ multiplex PCR; TCRdb's version includes in-frame clones alone and lacks a portion of them. The sample lists about 67,000 clones, more than 85% occurring once. Source: peripheral blood, taken in the first trimester of pregnancy. This TCR was sampled from a female donor with multiple sclerosis, enrolled in a pregnancy study. The chain joins TRBV10-3 to TRBJ1-2, with TRBD1 as a possible D gene (5 bases). As DNA, the CDR3 is TGTGCCATCAGTGGGCAGGGTAATAACTATGGCTACACCTTC. Translating it yields CAISGQGNNYGYTF.